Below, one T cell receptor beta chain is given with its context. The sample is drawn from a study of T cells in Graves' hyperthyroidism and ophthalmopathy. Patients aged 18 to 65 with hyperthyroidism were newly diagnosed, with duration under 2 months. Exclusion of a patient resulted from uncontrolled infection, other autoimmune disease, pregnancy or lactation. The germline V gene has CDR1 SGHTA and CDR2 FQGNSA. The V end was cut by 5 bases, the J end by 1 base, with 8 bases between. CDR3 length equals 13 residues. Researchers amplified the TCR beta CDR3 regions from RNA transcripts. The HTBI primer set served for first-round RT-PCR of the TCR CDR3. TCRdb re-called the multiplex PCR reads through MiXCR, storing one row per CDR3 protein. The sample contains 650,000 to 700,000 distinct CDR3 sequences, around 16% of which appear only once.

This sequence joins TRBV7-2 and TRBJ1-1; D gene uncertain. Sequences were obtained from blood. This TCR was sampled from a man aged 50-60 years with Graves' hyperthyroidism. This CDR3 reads CASSPQWNTEAFF. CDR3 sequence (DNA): TGTGCCAGCAGCCCCCAGTGGAACACTGAAGCTTTCTTT.